This T cell receptor beta chain comes out of a study of regulatory T cells in long-lasting Graves disease. Construction of the TCR beta libraries employed iRepertoire HTBI primers in conjunction with Arm-PCR of CDR3 regions. Each CDR3 protein is one row after TCRdb ran MiXCR on the multiplex PCR reads. Here the sample spans about 470,000 distinct CDR3 sequences, around 15% being singletons. The time point here: newly diagnosed GD, antithyroid drugs for less than 3 months. PBMC RNA was the source of the TCR library. The sample holds a few counts of this clonotype. Its antigen is unknown. Possible read error: a much larger clone is one base away. Study conclusions and caveats: Graves' patients with persistent disease showed TCR diversity lower than patients newly diagnosed.

This sample also belongs to another study, concerning T cells in Graves' hyperthyroidism and ophthalmopathy. That paper adds: Graves' hyperthyroidism qualified as stable when ophthalmopathy did not progress within 18 months.

The sequence was obtained from a man aged 35-49 years with Graves disease. The material sequenced was peripheral blood mononuclear cells (PBMCs), taken at new diagnosis, from a patient treated with antithyroid drugs.

The CDR3 is CASSPGAKWTRPRSGDEQYF. The CDR3 DNA sequence: TGTGCCAGCAGTCCTGGGGCCAAGTGGACTAGACCTCGCTCCGGGGATGAGCAGTACTTC. This sequence joins TRBV28 and TRBJ2-7, with TRBD2 matching 7 bases. Germline V CDR1 and CDR2: MDHEN, SYDVKM. This CDR3 is built from 20 residues. V lost 5 bases and J lost 7; bases outside the gene matches: 29.